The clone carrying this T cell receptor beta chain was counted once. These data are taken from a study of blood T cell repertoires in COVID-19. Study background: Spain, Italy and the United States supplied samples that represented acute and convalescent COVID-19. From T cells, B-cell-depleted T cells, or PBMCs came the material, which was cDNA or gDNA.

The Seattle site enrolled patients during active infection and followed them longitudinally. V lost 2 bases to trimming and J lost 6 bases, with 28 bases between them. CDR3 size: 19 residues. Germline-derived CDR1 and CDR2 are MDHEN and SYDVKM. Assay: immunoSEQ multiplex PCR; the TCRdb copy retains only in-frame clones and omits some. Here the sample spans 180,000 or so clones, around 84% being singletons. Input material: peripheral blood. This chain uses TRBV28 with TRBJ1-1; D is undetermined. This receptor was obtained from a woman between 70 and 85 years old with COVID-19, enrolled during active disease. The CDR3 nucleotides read TGTGCCAGCAGTTTAGGTATGAGTGGTTCAGATAACAGATCAGCTGAAGCTTTCTTT. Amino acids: CASSLGMSGSDNRSAEAFF.